The rows below give T cell receptor beta chains drawn from one sample of a study of regulatory T cells in long-lasting Graves disease. TCRdb analysed the multiplex PCR reads with MiXCR anew, one entry per CDR3 protein. The data contain over 200,000 distinct CDR3 sequences, approximately 20% of them singletons. The sample consisted of peripheral blood mononuclear cells (PBMCs), taken at new diagnosis, from a patient treated with antithyroid drugs. These receptor sequences come from a female donor with Graves disease. Each CDR3 is given with its conserved first and last residue. Each record gives: CDR3 protein, CDR3 DNA, J gene, V gene, clone size, D gene. D genes are given only for firm matches. Not every row has a clone size; where given, it reads once, few, many or a size class.

CASSIRGEQFF TGTGCCAGCAGTATCAGAGGTGAGCAGTTCTTC TRBJ2-1 TRBV6-8 NA NA
CASSEGQRETQYF TGTGCCAGCAGTGAAGGGCAACGGGAGACCCAGTACTTC TRBJ2-5 TRBV2 many NA
CASGGGTGAFF TGTGCCAGCGGGGGGGGGACTGGAGCTTTCTTT TRBJ1-1 TRBV2 many NA
CASSRGGETQYF TGTGCCAGCAGCAGGGGGGGGGAGACCCAGTACTTC TRBJ2-5 TRBV11-2 many NA
CASSFGGSQDEQYF TGTGCCAGCAGTTTCGGCGGGAGTCAGGACGAGCAGTACTTC TRBJ2-7 TRBV12-3/TRBV12-4 many TRBD2
CSAPGTSGKNTGELFF TGCAGTGCTCCCGGGACTAGCGGGAAGAACACCGGGGAGCTGTTTTTT TRBJ2-2 TRBV20-1 NA TRBD2
CASSRRDINSPLHF TGTGCCAGTAGTAGACGGGACATTAATTCACCCCTCCACTTT TRBJ1-6 TRBV19 many NA
CASRNRVGGTGELFF TGTGCCAGTAGGAACAGGGTCGGAGGCACCGGGGAGCTGTTTTTT TRBJ2-2 TRBV19 many NA
CATGQGGDTQYF TGTGCCACGGGACAGGGAGGGGATACGCAGTATTTT TRBJ2-3 TRBV11-1 many TRBD1
CASSSGSISGEQFF TGTGCCAGCAGCTCCGGGTCAATATCGGGCGAGCAGTTCTTC TRBJ2-1 TRBV28 many NA
CASSLYANSNQPQHF TGTGCCAGCAGTTTATACGCAAATAGCAATCAGCCCCAGCATTTT TRBJ1-5 TRBV27 many NA
CASSYGLTYEQYF TGTGCCAGCAGCTACGGCTTGACCTACGAGCAGTACTTC TRBJ2-7 TRBV7-2 many NA
CASMRLAVPQETQYF TGTGCCAGCATGCGACTAGCGGTGCCCCAAGAGACCCAGTACTTC TRBJ2-5 TRBV2 NA TRBD2
CASSPIKSNEQYF TGTGCCAGCAGCCCCATAAAAAGCAACGAGCAGTACTTC TRBJ2-7 TRBV7-2 many NA
CASCWRQNYNEQFF TGTGCCAGCTGTTGGCGGCAGAATTACAATGAGCAGTTCTTC TRBJ2-1 TRBV18 many NA
CASTLGHPNQPQHF TGTGCCAGCACCCTGGGACATCCAAATCAGCCCCAGCATTTT TRBJ1-5 TRBV2 many NA
CASSAGDLNRGPLHF TGTGCCAGCAGTGCAGGGGACCTCAATAGGGGGCCCCTCCACTTT TRBJ1-6 TRBV28 NA NA
CATSDSSRGMNTEAFF TGTGCCACCAGTGATTCAAGCAGGGGGATGAACACTGAAGCTTTCTTT TRBJ1-1 TRBV24-1 many TRBD1
CSAYRTDDTGELFF TGCAGTGCTTATAGGACGGATGACACCGGGGAGCTGTTTTTT TRBJ2-2 TRBV20-1 many NA
CAISATNYGYTF TGTGCCATCAGTGCCACGAACTATGGCTACACCTTC TRBJ1-2 TRBV10-3 many NA
CASNMQTGIGYTF TGTGCCAGCAACATGCAGACAGGGATCGGCTACACCTTC TRBJ1-2 TRBV11-1 many TRBD1
CASREGSNYGYTF TGTGCCAGCAGGGAAGGGTCTAACTATGGCTACACCTTC TRBJ1-2 TRBV6-2/TRBV6-3 many NA
CASSAQTREQYF TGTGCCAGCAGTGCCCAGACAAGGGAGCAGTACTTC TRBJ2-7 TRBV28 many NA
CASSQDKSGRAVGYEQFF TGTGCCAGCAGCCAAGATAAGAGCGGGAGGGCCGTCGGTTATGAGCAGTTCTTC TRBJ2-1 TRBV3-1 many TRBD2
CASSLWGAHYEQYF TGTGCCAGCAGTTTATGGGGGGCCCACTACGAGCAGTACTTC TRBJ2-7 TRBV27 many NA
CASSLTHEQFF TGTGCCAGCAGTTTAACCCATGAGCAGTTCTTC TRBJ2-1 TRBV12-3/TRBV12-4 many NA
CASKNRGLRYEQYF TGTGCCAGCAAGAACAGGGGTCTGCGCTACGAGCAGTACTTC TRBJ2-7 TRBV27 NA TRBD1
CASSPIGGGAKNIQYFGTGELFF NA TRBJ2-2 TRBV12-3/TRBV12-4 NA NA
CASGPKPGGPIDTQYF TGTGCTAGTGGTCCTAAGCCAGGGGGACCAATCGATACGCAGTATTTT TRBJ2-3 TRBV12-5 many TRBD1
CASSGGSYNEQFF TGTGCCAGCAGCGGCGGATCCTACAATGAGCAGTTCTTC TRBJ2-1 TRBV7-9 many NA
CSVKGLALNEQYF TGCAGCGTTAAGGGACTAGCGCTAAACGAGCAGTACTTC TRBJ2-7 TRBV29-1 many TRBD2
CASSLWTGSVNEQFF TGTGCCAGCAGTTTGTGGACAGGGTCGGTCAATGAGCAGTTCTTC TRBJ2-1 TRBV27 many TRBD1
CASSLDLAKNIQYF TGCGCCAGCAGCTTGGATCTAGCCAAAAACATTCAGTACTTC TRBJ2-4 TRBV5-1 NA NA
CASSQAPSTDTQYF TGCGCCAGCAGCCAAGCGCCCTCCACAGATACGCAGTATTTT TRBJ2-3 TRBV4-1 many NA
CASSTRALKATDTQYF TGCGCCAGCAGCACCCGGGCCCTTAAGGCGACAGATACGCAGTATTTT TRBJ2-3 TRBV5-1 few NA
CASSATGADQETQYF TGTGCCAGCAGCGCCACAGGGGCCGACCAAGAGACCCAGTACTTC TRBJ2-5 TRBV7-2 NA TRBD1
CASSLLRGLQSTDTQYF TGTGCCAGCAGCTTACTACGGGGGTTACAGAGCACAGATACGCAGTATTTT TRBJ2-3 TRBV11-2 many NA
CASSRIQGYNEQFF TGTGCCAGCAGTAGAATACAGGGGTACAATGAGCAGTTCTTC TRBJ2-1 TRBV2 NA TRBD1
CATPHRDRQIHTDTQYF TGTGCCACCCCACACCGGGACAGGCAAATCCACACAGATACGCAGTATTTT TRBJ2-3 TRBV9 few TRBD1
CASSGGTNNEQFF TGCGCCAGCAGCGGTGGAACCAACAATGAGCAGTTCTTC TRBJ2-1 TRBV5-1 many NA
CASSSQAVSSYNEQFF TGTGCCAGCAGTTCTCAAGCGGTTAGCTCCTACAATGAGCAGTTCTTC TRBJ2-1 TRBV28 many NA
CASSLVGDGNEQFF TGTGCCAGCAGCTTAGTGGGAGACGGCAATGAGCAGTTCTTC TRBJ2-1 TRBV11-3 many NA
CASSPGQGVMNTEAFF TGTGCCAGCTCACCGGGACAGGGGGTAATGAACACTGAAGCTTTCTTT TRBJ1-1 TRBV18 many TRBD1
CSARGQPGETQYF TGCAGTGCTAGGGGACAGCCAGGGGAGACCCAGTACTTC TRBJ2-5 TRBV20-1 many TRBD1
CASTARDRGKLFF TGTGCCTCTACGGCCCGGGACAGGGGGAAACTGTTTTTT TRBJ1-4 TRBV30 once TRBD1
CASSQRTGGRGDTQYF TGTGCCAGCAGCCAACGGACAGGGGGCCGTGGAGATACGCAGTATTTT TRBJ2-3 TRBV3-1 NA TRBD1
CASIRAGLSTEAFF TGTGCCAGTATACGGGCGGGTTTGAGCACTGAAGCTTTCTTT TRBJ1-1 TRBV19 many NA
CASRPWTDTEAFF TGTGCCAGCAGACCTTGGACAGACACTGAAGCTTTCTTT TRBJ1-1 TRBV12-3/TRBV12-4 many NA
CASSTSDYNEQFF TGTGCCAGCAGTACCAGCGATTACAATGAGCAGTTCTTC TRBJ2-1 TRBV6-1 many NA
CAIRHQVGGGMNTEAFF TGTGCCATCAGGCACCAGGTCGGGGGTGGGATGAACACTGAAGCTTTCTTT TRBJ1-1 TRBV10-3 NA NA
CASSVGEDRGIYEQYF TGTGCCAGCAGCGTAGGGGAGGACAGGGGGATTTACGAGCAGTACTTC TRBJ2-7 TRBV9 many TRBD1
CASSEGRAYNEQFF TGTGCCAGCAGCGAGGGTAGGGCCTACAATGAGCAGTTCTTC TRBJ2-1 TRBV27 many NA
CSAPKLWHGYTF TGCAGTGCCCCAAAACTATGGCATGGCTACACCTTC TRBJ1-2 TRBV20-1 many NA
CATSDYNSLDTQYF TGTGCCACCAGCGATTACAATTCATTAGATACGCAGTATTTT TRBJ2-3 TRBV24-1 NA NA